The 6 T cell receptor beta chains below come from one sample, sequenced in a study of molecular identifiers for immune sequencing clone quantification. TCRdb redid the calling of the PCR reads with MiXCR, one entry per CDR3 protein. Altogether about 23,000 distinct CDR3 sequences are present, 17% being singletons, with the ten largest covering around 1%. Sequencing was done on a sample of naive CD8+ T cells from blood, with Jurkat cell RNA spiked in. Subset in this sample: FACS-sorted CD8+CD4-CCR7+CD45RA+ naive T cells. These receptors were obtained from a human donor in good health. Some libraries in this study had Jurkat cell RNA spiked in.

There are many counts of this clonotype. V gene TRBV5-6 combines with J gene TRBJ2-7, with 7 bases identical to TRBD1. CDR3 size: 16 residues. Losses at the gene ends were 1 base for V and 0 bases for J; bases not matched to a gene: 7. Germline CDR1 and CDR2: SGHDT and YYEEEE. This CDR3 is CASSLPRDRSSYEQYF. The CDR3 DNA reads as TGTGCCAGCAGCTTGCCCCGGGACAGAAGCTCCTACGAGCAGTACTTC.

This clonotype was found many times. CDR3 sequence reads: CASSLVASAEADTQYF. CDR3 sequence (DNA): TGTGCCAGCAGTTTGGTCGCTAGTGCTGAGGCAGATACGCAGTATTTT. The chain joins TRBV28 to TRBJ2-3, with D hard to call. This CDR3 contains 16 residues. Trimming cost V 3 bases and J 4 bases, with 17 bases left between them. Germline CDR1 is MDHEN and CDR2 is SYDVKM.

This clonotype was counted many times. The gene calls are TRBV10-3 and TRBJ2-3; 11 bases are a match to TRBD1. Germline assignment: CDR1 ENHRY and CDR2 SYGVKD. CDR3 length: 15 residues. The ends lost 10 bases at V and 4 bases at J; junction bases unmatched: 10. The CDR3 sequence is CATGPGQGVSDTQYF. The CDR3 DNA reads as TGTGCCACCGGGCCGGGACAGGGGGTGTCAGATACGCAGTATTTT.

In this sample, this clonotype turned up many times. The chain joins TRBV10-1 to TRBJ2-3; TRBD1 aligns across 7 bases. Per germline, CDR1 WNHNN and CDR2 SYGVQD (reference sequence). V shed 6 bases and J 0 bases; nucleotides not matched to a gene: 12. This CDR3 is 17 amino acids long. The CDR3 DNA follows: TGCGCCAGCAGCGAGAAGCTGGACAGGCCTAGCACAGATACGCAGTATTTT. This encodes CASSEKLDRPSTDTQYF.

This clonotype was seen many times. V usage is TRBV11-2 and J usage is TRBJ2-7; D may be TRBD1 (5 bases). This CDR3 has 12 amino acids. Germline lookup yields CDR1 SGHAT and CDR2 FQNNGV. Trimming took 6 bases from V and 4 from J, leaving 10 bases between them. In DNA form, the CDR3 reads TGTGCCAGCAGTTTTCAGGGTTACGAGCAGTACTTC. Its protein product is CASSFQGYEQYF. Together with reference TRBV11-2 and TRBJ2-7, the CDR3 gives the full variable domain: EAGVAQSPRYKIIEKRQSVAFWCNPISGHATLYWYQQILGQGPKLLIQFQNNGVVDDSQLPKDRFSAERLKGVDSTLKIQPAKLEDSAVYLCASSFQGYEQYFGPGTRLTVT.

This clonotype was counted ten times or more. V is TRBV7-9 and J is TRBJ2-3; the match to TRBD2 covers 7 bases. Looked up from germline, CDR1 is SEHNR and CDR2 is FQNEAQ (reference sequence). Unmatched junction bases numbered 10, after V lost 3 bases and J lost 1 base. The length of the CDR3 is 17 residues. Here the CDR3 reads CASSFPPAGVGTDTQYF. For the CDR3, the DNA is TGTGCCAGCAGCTTCCCCCCGGCGGGGGTGGGCACAGATACGCAGTATTTT.